This TCR beta chain was retrieved from a study of T-cell memory formation after mild COVID-19. TCRdb re-derived calls from the 5' RACE reads in MiXCR, one entry per CDR3 protein. The sample shows 85,000 to 130,000 distinct CDR3 sequences, roughly 12% of them seen only once. CDR1 and CDR2 from the germline V gene are MDHEN and SYDVKM. This CDR3 has 16 amino acids. V lost 2 bases and J lost 5; bases outside the gene matches: 10. Findings and caveats of the study: Cross-reactive memory appears to have joined, as suggested by some responding clones showing up in pre-infection memory.

This clonotype was counted only a few times. Its specificity is not known. This TCR derives from an adult woman who had mild COVID-19 (a few samples of this study predate the infection). Cell type and time point are not known. The sample was PBMCs or a T cell subset sorted from them (not recorded which). The chain combines TRBV28 with TRBJ2-7, with 9 bases that match TRBD2. CDR3 amino acids: CASSLGTSQGVDEQYF. CDR3 nucleotide sequence: TGTGCCAGCAGTTTAGGGACTAGCCAGGGAGTCGACGAGCAGTACTTC. The variable domain in full, with the rest retrieved from reference TRBV28 and TRBJ2-7, is DVKVTQSSRYLVKRTGEKVFLECVQDMDHENMFWYRQDPGLGLRLIYFSYDVKMKEKGDIPEGYSVSREKKERFSLILESASTNQTSMYLCASSLGTSQGVDEQYFGPGTRLTVT.